Detailed here is one T cell receptor (beta chain). This entry is derived from a study of blood T cell repertoires in COVID-19. Sequencing was performed with immunoSEQ multiplex PCR; in TCRdb, only in-frame clones are kept and a portion is missing. Altogether over 120,000 clones are present, roughly 90% being singletons, with the ten largest covering around 2.9%. The CDR3 spans 16 residues. CDR1 is LGHNA, CDR2 YNFKEQ, per germline. Losses at the gene ends were 1 base for V and 4 bases for J; bases not matched to a gene: 3. Sequencing was done on a sample of peripheral blood. This TCR was sampled from a man aged 60 to 75 with active or convalescent COVID-19. The rearrangement joins TRBV4-2 to TRBJ2-1; TRBD2 aligns across 11 bases. CDR3 protein: CASSQATSGEYNEQFF. As DNA, the CDR3 is TGTGCCAGCAGCCAAGCGACTAGCGGGGAATACAATGAGCAGTTCTTC.